This T cell receptor beta chain comes out of a study of cytomegalovirus exposure and HLA in healthy donors. In the PCR, 60 Vbeta and 13 Jbeta primers were used. The assay was immunoSEQ multiplex PCR, and TCRdb's table has in-frame clones only and misses some. This table holds about 130,000 clones, 75% to 85% found once. V lost 8 bases, J lost 11 bases, and 14 bases stayed unmatched. Looked up from germline, CDR1 is MNHEY and CDR2 is SMNVEV (reference sequence). The CDR3 runs 13 residues. The sample holds one count of this clone. Its matching antigen is unknown. Study-level findings and limits: A later analysis linked 15,000 to 20,000 TCR beta sequences to HLA alleles at 0.05 false discovery rate. A later analysis reportedly found that, within productive TCRs, an Asian-associated ancestry cluster had fewer N-insertions than the mean observed across the roughly 700 donors.

The receptor was derived from a man aged 50 to 60 in good health and CMV-seronegative. The genes are TRBV27 and TRBJ1-1, with 7 bases aligning to TRBD1. Sequencing was carried out using PBMCs. CDR3 bases: TGTGCCAGCCTCAATACAGGGGTTGGTACTGCTTTCTTT. Translated: CASLNTGVGTAFF.